This TCR beta chain was identified in a study of technical replicates of blood from several donors. Only in-frame clones appear in the TCRdb table, and some are missing; sequencing was by immunoSEQ multiplex PCR. This sample has 65,000 to 80,000 clones; 95% to 98% occur once, and the top ten carry approximately 0.2%. The sample holds one count of this clone. The source material was T cells isolated from PBMCs. The clonotype was recovered from a human donor in good health.

CDR3 residues: CASRMSTGTGDGYTF. For the CDR3, the DNA is TGTGCCAGCAGGATGTCGACCGGGACAGGGGATGGCTACACCTTC. This rearrangement joins TRBV28 to TRBJ1-2; 10 nucleotides line up with TRBD1. CDR3 size: 15 residues. Germline V CDR1 and CDR2: MDHEN, SYDVKM. The V segment lost 6 bases and the J segment 6 bases; nucleotides outside the gene matches: 10.